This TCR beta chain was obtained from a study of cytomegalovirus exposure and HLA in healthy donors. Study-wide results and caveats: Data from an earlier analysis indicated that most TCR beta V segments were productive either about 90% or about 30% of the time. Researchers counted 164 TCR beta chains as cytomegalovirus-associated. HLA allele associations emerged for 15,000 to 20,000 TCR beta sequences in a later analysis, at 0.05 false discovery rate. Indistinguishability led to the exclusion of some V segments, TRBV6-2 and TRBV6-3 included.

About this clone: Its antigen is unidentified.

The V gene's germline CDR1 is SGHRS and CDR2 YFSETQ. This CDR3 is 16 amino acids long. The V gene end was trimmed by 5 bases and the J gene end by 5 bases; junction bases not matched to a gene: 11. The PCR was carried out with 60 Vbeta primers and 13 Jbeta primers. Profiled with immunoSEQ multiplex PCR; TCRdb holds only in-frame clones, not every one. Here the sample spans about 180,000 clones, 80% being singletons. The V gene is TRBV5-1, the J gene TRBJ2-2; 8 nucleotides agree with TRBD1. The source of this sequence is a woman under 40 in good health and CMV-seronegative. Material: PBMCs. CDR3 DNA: TGCGCCAGCAGTGCCGCGGCAGGGGGCTTTACCGGGGAGCTGTTTTTT. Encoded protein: CASSAAAGGFTGELFF.